This note documents a single TCR beta chain sequence. What it binds is not known. This CDR3 is 14 amino acids long. The V end lost 4 bases, the J end lost 1 base, and 11 bases lay between the germline ends. The source of the sample is a study of cytomegalovirus exposure and HLA in healthy donors. Findings and caveats of the study: While the bulk of TCR sequences proved rare, some public TCRs turned up in many donors. There were about 160 TCR beta chains listed as cytomegalovirus-associated.

TCRdb keeps only in-frame clones here, not all; method: immunoSEQ multiplex PCR. The sample has roughly 71,000 clones, around 94% seen once. Sequenced material: PBMCs. This TCR came from a woman aged 18-29 years in good health and CMV-seronegative. The chain is built from TRBV5-3 and TRBJ1-1; no reliable D call. TRBV5-3 is an ORF; its function is uncertain. The CDR3 region is CARSTRIGNTEAFF. DNA for the CDR3: TGTGCCAGAAGCACCAGAATTGGGAACACTGAAGCTTTCTTT.